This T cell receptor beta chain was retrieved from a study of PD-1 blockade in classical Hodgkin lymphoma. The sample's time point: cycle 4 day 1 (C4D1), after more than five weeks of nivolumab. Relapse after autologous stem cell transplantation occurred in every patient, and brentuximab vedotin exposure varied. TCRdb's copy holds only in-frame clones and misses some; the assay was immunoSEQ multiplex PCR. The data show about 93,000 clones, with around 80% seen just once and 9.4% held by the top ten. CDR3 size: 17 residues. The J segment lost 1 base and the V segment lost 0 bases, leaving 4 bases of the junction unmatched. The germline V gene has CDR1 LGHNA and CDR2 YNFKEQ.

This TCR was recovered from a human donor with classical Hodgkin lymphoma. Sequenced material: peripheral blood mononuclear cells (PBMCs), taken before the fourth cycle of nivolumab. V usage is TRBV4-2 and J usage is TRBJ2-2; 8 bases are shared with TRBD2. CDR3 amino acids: CASSQDTSGWNTGELFF. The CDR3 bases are TGTGCCAGCAGCCAAGATACTAGCGGATGGAACACCGGGGAGCTGTTTTTT.